The TCR beta chain under discussion was sequenced for a study of OX40 agonist ivuxolimab in advanced cancers. Overall study context: Patients were treated with ivuxolimab, an agonistic anti-OX40 (CD134) antibody. A diagnosis of hepatocellular carcinoma, melanoma, renal cell or head and neck cancer was present in dose-escalation patients. Allowance was made for prior anti-PD-1, anti-PD-L1 or anti-CTLA-4 therapy, and around 44% had some.

The protocol was immunoSEQ multiplex PCR, while the TCRdb copy is restricted to in-frame clones and leaves out a portion. The sample has around 60,000 clones; around 90% are singletons. Sampling of blood occurred at baseline, cycle 4 day 1, and cycle 7 day 1. The CDR3 spans 15 residues. V lost 3 bases and J 2 bases, leaving 14 bases between the germline ends. The germline V gene has CDR1 LNHDA and CDR2 SQIVND (reference sequence). The V and J genes are TRBV19 and TRBJ2-7; possibly TRBD2 for D (6 bases). The sequencing here drew on CD4+ or CD8+ T cells sorted from blood, taken in a trial of the OX40 agonist ivuxolimab. The receptor was derived from an adult with an advanced solid tumor such as melanoma, head and neck, liver or kidney cancer. The CDR3 DNA sequence: TGTGCCAGTAGTATGTTTGCGGGGAATACCTACGAGCAGTACTTC. This translates into CASSMFAGNTYEQYF.